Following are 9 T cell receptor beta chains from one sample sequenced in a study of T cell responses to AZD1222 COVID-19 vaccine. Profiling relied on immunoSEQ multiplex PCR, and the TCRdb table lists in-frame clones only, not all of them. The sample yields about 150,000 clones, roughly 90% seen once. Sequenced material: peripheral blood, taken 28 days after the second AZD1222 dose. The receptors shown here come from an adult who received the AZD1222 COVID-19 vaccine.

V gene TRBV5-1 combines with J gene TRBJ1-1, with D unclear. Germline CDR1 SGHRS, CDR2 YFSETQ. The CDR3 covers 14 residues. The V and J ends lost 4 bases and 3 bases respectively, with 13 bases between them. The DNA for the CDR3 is TGCGCCAGCAGCCCGGACGGGGAGTACACTGAAGCTTTCTTT. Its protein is CASSPDGEYTEAFF. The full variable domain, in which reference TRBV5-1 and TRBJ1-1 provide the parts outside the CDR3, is KAGVTQTPRYLIKTRGQQVTLSCSPISGHRSVSWYQQTPGQGLQFLFEYFSETQRNKGNFPGRFSGRQFSNSRSEMNVSTLELGDSALYLCASSPDGEYTEAFFGQGTRLTVV.

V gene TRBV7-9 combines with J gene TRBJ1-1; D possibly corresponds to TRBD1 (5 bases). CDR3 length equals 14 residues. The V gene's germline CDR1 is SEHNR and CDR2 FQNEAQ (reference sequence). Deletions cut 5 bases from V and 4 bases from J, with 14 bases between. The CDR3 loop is CASSHIREGTEAFF. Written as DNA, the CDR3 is TGTGCCAGCAGCCACATCAGGGAGGGCACTGAAGCTTTCTTT. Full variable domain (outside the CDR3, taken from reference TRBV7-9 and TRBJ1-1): DTGVSQNPRHKITKRGQNVTFRCDPISEHNRLYWYRQTLGQGPEFLTYFQNEAQLEKSRLLSDRFSAERPKGSFSTLEIQRTEQGDSAMYLCASSHIREGTEAFFGQGTRLTVV.

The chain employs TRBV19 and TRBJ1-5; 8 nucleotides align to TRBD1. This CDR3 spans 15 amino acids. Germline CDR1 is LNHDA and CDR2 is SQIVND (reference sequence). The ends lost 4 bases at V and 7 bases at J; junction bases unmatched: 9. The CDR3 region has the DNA TGTGCCAGTAGTAGGGGACAGGCGGGAGAGCAGCCCCAGCATTTT. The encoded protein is CASSRGQAGEQPQHF. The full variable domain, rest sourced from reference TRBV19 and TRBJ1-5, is DGGITQSPKYLFRKEGQNVTLSCEQNLNHDAMYWYRQDPGQGLRLIYYSQIVNDFQKGDIAEGYSVSREKKESFPLTVTSAQKNPTAFYLCASSRGQAGEQPQHFGDGTRLSIL.

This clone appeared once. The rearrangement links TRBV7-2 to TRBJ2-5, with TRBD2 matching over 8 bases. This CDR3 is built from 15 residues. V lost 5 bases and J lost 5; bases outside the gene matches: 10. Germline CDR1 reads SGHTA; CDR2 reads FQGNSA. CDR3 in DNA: TGTGCCAGCAGCCTACCTGCGGGAGGCCGGGAGACCCAGTACTTC. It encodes CASSLPAGGRETQYF. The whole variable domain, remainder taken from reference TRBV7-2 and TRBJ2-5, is GAGVSQSPSNKVTEKGKDVELRCDPISGHTALYWYRQSLGQGLEFLIYFQGNSAPDKSGLPSDRFSAERTGGSVSTLTIQRTQQEDSAVYLCASSLPAGGRETQYFGPGTRLLVL.

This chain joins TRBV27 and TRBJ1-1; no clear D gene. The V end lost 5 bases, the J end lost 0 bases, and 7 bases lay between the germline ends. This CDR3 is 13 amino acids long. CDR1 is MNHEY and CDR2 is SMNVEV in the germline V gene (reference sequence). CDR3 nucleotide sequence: TGTGCCAGCAGTGCCCATATGAACACTGAAGCTTTCTTT. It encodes CASSAHMNTEAFF.

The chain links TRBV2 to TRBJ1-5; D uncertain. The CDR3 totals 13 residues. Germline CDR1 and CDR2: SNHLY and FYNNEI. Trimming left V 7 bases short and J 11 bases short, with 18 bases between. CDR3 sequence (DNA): TGTGCCAGCACTGGCGGGTCACTGGGAGCCCAGCATTTT. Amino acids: CASTGGSLGAQHF.

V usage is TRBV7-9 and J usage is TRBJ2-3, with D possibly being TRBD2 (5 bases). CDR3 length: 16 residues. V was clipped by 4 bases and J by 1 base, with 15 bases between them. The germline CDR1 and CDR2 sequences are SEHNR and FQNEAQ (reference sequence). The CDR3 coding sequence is TGTGCCAGCAGCTCTACTAGGGTAGGGCGCACAGATACGCAGTATTTT. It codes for CASSSTRVGRTDTQYF. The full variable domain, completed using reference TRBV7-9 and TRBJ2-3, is DTGVSQNPRHKITKRGQNVTFRCDPISEHNRLYWYRQTLGQGPEFLTYFQNEAQLEKSRLLSDRFSAERPKGSFSTLEIQRTEQGDSAMYLCASSSTRVGRTDTQYFGPGTRLTVL.

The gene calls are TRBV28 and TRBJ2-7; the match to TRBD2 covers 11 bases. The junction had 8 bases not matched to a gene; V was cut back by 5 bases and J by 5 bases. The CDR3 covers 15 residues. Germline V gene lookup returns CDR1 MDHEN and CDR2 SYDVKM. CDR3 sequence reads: CASSRRLAGFHEQYF. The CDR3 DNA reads TGTGCCAGCAGTCGGAGACTAGCGGGATTCCACGAGCAGTACTTC.

The DNA for the CDR3 is TGTGCCAGCAGTTCACCACTAGCCCCCTCCTACGAGCAGTACTTC. Amino acids: CASSSPLAPSYEQYF. J is TRBJ2-7 and V is TRBV28; D may be TRBD2 (6 bases). CDR3 length: 15 amino acids. The germline V gene encodes CDR1 MDHEN and CDR2 SYDVKM. Trimming cost V 4 bases and J 0 bases, with 13 bases left between them.